The T cell receptor beta chain under discussion was sequenced for a study of blood T cell repertoires in COVID-19. Background on the study: COVID-19 samples collected from the United States, Italy and Spain covered acute and convalescent phases.

TCRdb keeps only in-frame clones here, not all; method: immunoSEQ multiplex PCR. The sample carries 150,000 to 200,000 clones, roughly nine tenths recorded once. Germline CDR1 SGHRS, CDR2 YFSETQ. The CDR3 is 14 amino acids. The germline V and J ends were trimmed by 4 bases and 5 bases, with 15 bases remaining between them. V and J are TRBV5-1 and TRBJ2-5, with no clear D. This clonotype was sampled from a man aged 55 to 70 with acute or convalescent COVID-19. Sequencing used peripheral blood. The DNA of the CDR3 is TGCGCCAGCAGCCTCCCCACGAGGCAGGAGACCCAGTACTTC. It is translated as CASSLPTRQETQYF.